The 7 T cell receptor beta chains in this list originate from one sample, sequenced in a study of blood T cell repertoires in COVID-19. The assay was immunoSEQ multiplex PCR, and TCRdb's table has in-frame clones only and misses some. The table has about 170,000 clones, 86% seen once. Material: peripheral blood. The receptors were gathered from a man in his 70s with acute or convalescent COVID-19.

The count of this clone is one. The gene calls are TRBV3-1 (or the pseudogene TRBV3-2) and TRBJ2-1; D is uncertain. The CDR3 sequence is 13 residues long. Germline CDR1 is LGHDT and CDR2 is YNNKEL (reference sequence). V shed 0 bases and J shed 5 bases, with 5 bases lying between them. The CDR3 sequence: CASSQDNDNEQFF. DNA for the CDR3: TGTGCCAGCAGCCAAGATAATGACAATGAGCAGTTCTTC.

CDR3 DNA sequence: TGCGCCAGCAGCCCGGGACAGGGACGGGAAAAACTGTTTTTT. Translating gives CASSPGQGREKLFF. The chain carries TRBV10-1 and TRBJ1-4; 9 nucleotides align to TRBD1. Germline CDR1 and CDR2: WNHNN and SYGVQD (reference sequence). V dropped 6 bases and J dropped 8; count of bases not matched to a gene: 7. The CDR3 covers 14 residues.

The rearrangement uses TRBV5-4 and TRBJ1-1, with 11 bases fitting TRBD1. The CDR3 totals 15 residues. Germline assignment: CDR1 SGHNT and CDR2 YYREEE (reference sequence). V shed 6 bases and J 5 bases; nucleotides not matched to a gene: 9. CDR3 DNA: TGTGCCAGCACCCTTGGAGGGACAGGGGGGACTGAAGCTTTCTTT. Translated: CASTLGGTGGTEAFF.

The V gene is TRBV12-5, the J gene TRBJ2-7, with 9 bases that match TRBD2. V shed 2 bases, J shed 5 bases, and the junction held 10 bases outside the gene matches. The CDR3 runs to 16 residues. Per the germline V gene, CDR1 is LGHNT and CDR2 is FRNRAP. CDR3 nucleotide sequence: TGTGCTAGTGGTTTGTGGGTAGCGGGAGTGTCAAACGAGCAGTACTTC. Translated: CASGLWVAGVSNEQYF.

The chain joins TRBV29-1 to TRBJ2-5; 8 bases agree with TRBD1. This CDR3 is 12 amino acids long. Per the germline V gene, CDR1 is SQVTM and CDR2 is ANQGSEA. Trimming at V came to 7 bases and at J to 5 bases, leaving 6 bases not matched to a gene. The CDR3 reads CSADRGGETQYF. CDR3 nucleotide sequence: TGCAGCGCCGACAGGGGCGGGGAGACCCAGTACTTC.

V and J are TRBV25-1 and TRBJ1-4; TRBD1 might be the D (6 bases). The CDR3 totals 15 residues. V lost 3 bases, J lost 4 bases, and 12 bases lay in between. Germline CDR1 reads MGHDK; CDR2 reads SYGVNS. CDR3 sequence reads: CASSDPSRGNEKLFF. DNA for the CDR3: TGTGCCAGCAGTGATCCCTCCAGGGGTAATGAAAAACTGTTTTTT.

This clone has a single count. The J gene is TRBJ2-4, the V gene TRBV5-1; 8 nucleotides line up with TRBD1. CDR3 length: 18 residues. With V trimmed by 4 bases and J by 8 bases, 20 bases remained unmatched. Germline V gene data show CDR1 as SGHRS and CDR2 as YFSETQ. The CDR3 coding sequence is TGCGCCAGCAGCCTGACCCCGGACAGGGACCTTAGAGGGGACATTCAGTACTTC. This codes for CASSLTPDRDLRGDIQYF.